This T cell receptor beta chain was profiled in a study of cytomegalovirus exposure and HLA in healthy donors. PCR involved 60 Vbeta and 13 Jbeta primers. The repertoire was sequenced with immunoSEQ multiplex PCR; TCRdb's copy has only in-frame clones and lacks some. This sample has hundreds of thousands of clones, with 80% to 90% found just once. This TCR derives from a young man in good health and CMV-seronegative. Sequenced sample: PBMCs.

CDR3 in DNA: TGTGCCAGCTCACCAAGGACAGGGTTGGGGGCCTACGAGCAGTACTTC. This translates into CASSPRTGLGAYEQYF. The V and J genes are TRBV18 and TRBJ2-7, with TRBD1 matching over 8 bases. Germline assignment: CDR1 KGHSH and CDR2 LQKENI. CDR3 length: 16 amino acids. Trimming cost V 2 bases and J 2 bases; bases outside gene matches: 8.